This TCR beta chain stems from a study of beta chain features in type 1 diabetes. Study-level findings and limits: There was a moderate but significant shortening of TCRB CDR3s in all four CD4+ subsets of Type 1 diabetes patients.

With 4 bases removed from V and 6 bases from J, the gap between germline ends came to 16 bases. Germline CDR1 is MNHNS and CDR2 is SASEGT. This CDR3 spans 14 amino acids. A remark on this clone: As yet, its antigen is unknown.

Isolated RNA was reverse transcribed in full, so expressed TCRB transcripts were sequenced. Sequenced by immunoSEQ multiplex PCR; TCRdb stores in-frame clones only, minus some. The profile shows more than 130,000 clones, 6.9% of them singletons. Staining for CD45RO/CCR7/CD25/CD127/CD95/CD27 allowed sorting of CD4+ naive, central memory, regulatory and stem cell-like memory cells. This TCR was recovered from a woman in her thirties in good health. V gene TRBV6-1 combines with J gene TRBJ2-7, with a possible D match to TRBD1 (6 bases). The sequenced material came from central memory CD4+ T cells from blood. In DNA form, the CDR3 reads TGTGCCAGCAGTGTGTTTAGGACAGATGTCGAGCAGTACTTC. This gives the protein CASSVFRTDVEQYF.